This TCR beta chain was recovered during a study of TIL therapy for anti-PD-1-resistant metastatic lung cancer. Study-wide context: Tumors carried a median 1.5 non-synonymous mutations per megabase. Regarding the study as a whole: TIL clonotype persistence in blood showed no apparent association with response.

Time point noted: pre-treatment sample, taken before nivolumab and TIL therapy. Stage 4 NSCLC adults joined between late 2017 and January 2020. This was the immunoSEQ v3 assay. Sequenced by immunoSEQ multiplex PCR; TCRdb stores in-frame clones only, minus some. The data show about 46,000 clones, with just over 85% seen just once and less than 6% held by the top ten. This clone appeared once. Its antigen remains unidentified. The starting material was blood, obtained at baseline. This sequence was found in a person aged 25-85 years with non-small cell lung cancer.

CDR3 sequence reads: CASSFSHRTSSSYEQYF. In DNA, the CDR3 is TGTGCCAGCAGCTTTTCCCACCGAACTAGCTCTTCCTACGAGCAGTACTTC. The chain recombines TRBV13 with TRBJ2-7; D may be TRBD2 (6 bases). This CDR3 has 17 amino acids. The germline gives CDR1 PRHDT, CDR2 FYEKMQ (reference sequence). V was trimmed by 3 bases and J by 1 base, leaving 19 bases between them.